The 14 T cell receptor beta chains below come from one sample, sequenced in a study of blood T cells in healthy people across ages. A second PCR, run for about 7 to 11 cycles, used a sample-barcoded 5' primer plus a J-beta primer mix. TCRdb reprocessed the 5' RACE reads via MiXCR and lists one record per CDR3 protein. The sample has 1.2 million to 1.5 million distinct CDR3 sequences, approximately 63% seen once. Sequencing input: blood. The source is a man aged 18 to 30 in good health.

The table lists this clonotype with a count of one. The chain links TRBV2 to TRBJ2-1; TRBD2 matches at 11 bases. Per germline, CDR1 SNHLY and CDR2 FYNNEI. The CDR3 covers 14 residues. V trimming: 8 bases; J trimming: 7 bases; junction bases outside the gene matches: 7. CDR3 bases: TGTGCCAGCGGTACTAGCGGGAGTGGGAATGAGCAGTTCTTC. This translates into CASGTSGSGNEQFF.

This clonotype has just a few counts. V gene TRBV20-1 combines with J gene TRBJ2-7, with TRBD2 as a possible D gene (5 bases). The V gene's germline CDR1 is DFQATT and CDR2 SNEGSKA (reference sequence). The CDR3 length is 14 residues. V lost 3 bases, J lost 0 bases, and 12 bases lay in between. The CDR3 is CSARDSRSSYEQYF. CDR3 DNA sequence: TGCAGTGCTAGGGACTCCCGGAGCTCCTACGAGCAGTACTTC.

This clonotype occurred a few times. The rearrangement links TRBV12-3 or TRBV12-4 to TRBJ2-7; the D is unclear. The germline V and J ends were trimmed by 7 bases and 6 bases, with 13 bases remaining between them. The CDR3 totals 12 residues. CDR3 sequence reads: CASTRVGLEQYF. DNA of the CDR3: TGTGCCAGCACAAGGGTAGGGCTCGAGCAGTACTTC.

This chain joins TRBV20-1 and TRBJ2-5; 11 nucleotides line up with TRBD2. The length of the CDR3 is 15 residues. Unmatched junction bases numbered 7, after V lost 4 bases and J lost 3 bases. Germline CDR1 reads DFQATT; CDR2 reads SNEGSKA (reference sequence). Written as DNA, the CDR3 is TGCAGTGCTATTAGCGCACTAGCGGGGGAAGAGACCCAGTACTTC. Translating it yields CSAISALAGEETQYF.

The V call is TRBV29-1, the J call TRBJ2-1; no definite D call. Germline lookup yields CDR1 SQVTM and CDR2 ANQGSEA. The CDR3 has 13 amino acids. V lost 3 bases, J lost 3 bases, and 9 bases lay in between. The CDR3 loop reads CSVDGGVYNEQFF. Here the CDR3 DNA reads TGCAGCGTTGATGGCGGAGTCTACAATGAGCAGTTCTTC.

J is TRBJ2-2 and V is TRBV7-9; TRBD2 agrees at 7 bases. The CDR3 spans 17 residues. The germline V gene encodes CDR1 SEHNR and CDR2 FQNEAQ (reference sequence). With V trimmed by 7 bases and J by 3 bases, 14 bases remained unmatched. The CDR3 DNA reads as TGTGCCAGCACCCAGCGAAAGAGCGGGATTTACACCGGGGAGCTGTTTTTT. Protein product: CASTQRKSGIYTGELFF. The full variable domain, completed using reference TRBV7-9 and TRBJ2-2, is DTGVSQNPRHKITKRGQNVTFRCDPISEHNRLYWYRQTLGQGPEFLTYFQNEAQLEKSRLLSDRFSAERPKGSFSTLEIQRTEQGDSAMYLCASTQRKSGIYTGELFFGEGSRLTVL.

The rearrangement joins TRBV21-1 to TRBJ1-2. TRBV21-1 is a documented pseudogene. The CDR3 runs to 12 residues. CDR3 in amino acids: CASRPGGYGYTF. CDR3 DNA: TGTGCCAGCAGGCCAGGTGGCTATGGCTACACCTTC.

The chain recombines TRBV7-9 with TRBJ2-3; D uncertain. V was shortened by 5 bases and J by 0 bases, with 12 bases between the two germline ends. Germline V gives CDR1 SEHNR, CDR2 FQNEAQ (reference sequence). CDR3 length: 15 amino acids. The CDR3 protein is CASSTGRSSTDTQYF. The CDR3 DNA reads as TGTGCCAGCAGCACCGGGCGGAGTAGCACAGATACGCAGTATTTT.

The V and J genes are TRBV12-3 or TRBV12-4 and TRBJ2-3; 7 nucleotides agree with TRBD1. This CDR3 spans 12 amino acids. Trimming cost V 5 bases and J 10 bases; bases outside gene matches: 6. This CDR3 reads CASSPRDSPQYF. The CDR3 DNA reads as TGTGCCAGCAGTCCCCGGGACAGCCCGCAGTATTTT.

The chain links TRBV7-9 to TRBJ2-1; D gene uncertain. Looked up from germline, CDR1 is SEHNR and CDR2 is FQNEAQ (reference sequence). The length of the CDR3 is 15 residues. Trimming cost V 0 bases and J 8 bases, with 14 bases left between them. Here the CDR3 reads CASSLALPFDDEQFF. The CDR3 nucleotides are TGTGCCAGCAGCTTAGCACTCCCCTTCGATGATGAGCAGTTCTTC.

V is TRBV10-3 and J is TRBJ2-5; 8 bases fit TRBD2. CDR1 and CDR2 (germline): ENHRY, SYGVKD. J was trimmed by 1 base and V by 7 bases; bases with no gene match: 14. The CDR3 sequence is 17 residues long. CDR3 bases: TGTGCCATCATTGCCATCCGGAGCGGGGGCTTCCAAGAGACCCAGTACTTC. Residues: CAIIAIRSGGFQETQYF.

This clonotype was counted between two and nine times. This chain joins TRBV21-1 and TRBJ2-7; the listed D gene, TRBD2, was not tested against the DNA. TRBV21-1 is a listed pseudogene. The CDR3 runs to 14 residues. The CDR3 spells CASSPSGPAYEQYF. CDR3 in DNA: TGTGCCAGCAGCCCTTCGGGGCCCGCCTACGAGCAGTACTTC.

This clonotype was seen more than once but under ten times. This chain connects TRBV20-1 to TRBJ2-7; the match to TRBD2 covers 12 bases. Germline V gene data show CDR1 as DFQATT and CDR2 as SNEGSKA (reference sequence). The length of the CDR3 is 14 residues. J gave up 1 base and V 4 bases, and 2 bases lay outside the gene matches. The CDR3 bases are TGCAGTGCTATAACTAGCGGGAGGTCCTACGAGCAGTACTTC. Amino acid sequence: CSAITSGRSYEQYF.

This clonotype was found once. The chain employs TRBV6-5 and TRBJ2-5; tentative D call: TRBD2 (5 bases). The J call may be faulty, since TRBJ2-7 better matches the DNA end. The CDR3 consists of 13 residues. Germline values: CDR1 MNHEY, CDR2 SVGAGI. The CDR3 nucleotides are TGTGCCAGTCAACCCGGGGTAACCTACGAGCAGTACTTC. Its translation: CASQPGVTYEQYF.